This T cell receptor beta chain was found in a study of blood T cell repertoires in COVID-19. Across the whole study: Samples of COVID-19 (acute and convalescent) were obtained from the United States, Italy and Spain.

The germline V and J ends were trimmed by 0 bases and 0 bases, with 9 bases remaining between them. The CDR3 totals 17 residues. CDR1 and CDR2 from the germline V gene are LGHNA and YSLEER. Under the authors' procedure: Estimation of nucleated cell counts relied on the amplification of reference gene primers. Here immunoSEQ multiplex PCR was the method, and the copy in TCRdb shows in-frame clones only, minus some. That table furnishes V, J and clone size, whereas the DNA furnished D and trimming. The sample shows some 250,000 clones, about four fifths of them seen only once. The J gene is TRBJ2-6, the V gene TRBV4-3; perhaps TRBD2 as D (6 bases). Sample: peripheral blood. The origin of this receptor is a woman between 18 and 29 years old with acute or convalescent COVID-19. CDR3 sequence (DNA): TGCGCCAGCAGCCAAGATGGAGGGTTCTCTGGGGCCAACGTCCTGACTTTC. It encodes CASSQDGGFSGANVLTF.